The 28 T cell receptor beta chains below were found in one sample sequenced in a study of T-cell reconstitution after alpha-beta-depleted transplantation in children. Molecular barcoding with unique molecular identifiers was used for the TCRbeta library. A single record per CDR3 protein comes from TCRdb applying MiXCR to the PCR reads. The sample includes some 400,000 distinct CDR3 sequences, roughly 22% of them seen just once. The source was PBMCs from the stem cell graft donor, collected from the stem cell graft. These receptors originate from a human donor who donated a stem cell graft to a child with acute myeloid leukemia.

CDR3 sequence reads: CSVKGTDGYTF. The CDR3 DNA reads as TGCAGCGTGAAAGGGACGGATGGCTACACCTTC. This chain connects TRBV29-1 to TRBJ1-2; a possible D gene is TRBD1 (5 bases). Trimming removed 6 bases from V and 6 bases from J, with 11 bases in between. Germline assignment: CDR1 SQVTM and CDR2 ANQGSEA. CDR3 length: 11 residues.

The chain couples TRBV6-6 to TRBJ2-1; D call uncertain. V lost 5 bases to trimming and J lost 6 bases, with 11 bases between them. The germline gives CDR1 MNHNY, CDR2 SVGAGI (reference sequence). The CDR3 totals 13 residues. The CDR3: CASSTPTANEQFF. The CDR3, as DNA: TGTGCCAGCAGTACCCCGACCGCCAATGAGCAGTTCTTC.

A few counts support this clonotype. This chain links TRBV27 with TRBJ2-1; a possible D gene is TRBD2 (5 bases). The CDR3 sequence is 13 residues long. Germline V gene lookup returns CDR1 MNHEY and CDR2 SMNVEV (reference sequence). The V and J ends lost 6 bases and 4 bases respectively, with 10 bases between them. The CDR3 nucleotides are TGTGCCAGCAGGATCAGCGGATACAATGAGCAGTTCTTC. Encoded protein: CASRISGYNEQFF.

This clonotype occurred a few times. The J gene is TRBJ2-3, the V gene TRBV5-1; a possible D gene is TRBD1 (6 bases). Per the germline V gene, CDR1 is SGHRS and CDR2 is YFSETQ. The CDR3 is 16 amino acids. Trimming removed 7 bases from V and 4 bases from J, with 22 bases in between. CDR3 DNA: TGCGCCAGCTCGTCTTCTCGGACAGTACTATCAGATACGCAGTATTTT. Its protein is CASSSSRTVLSDTQYF.

The chain employs TRBV2 and TRBJ2-7; 13 bases are a match to TRBD2. V shed 7 bases and J 4 bases; nucleotides not matched to a gene: 10. This CDR3 is 16 amino acids long. The germline gives CDR1 SNHLY, CDR2 FYNNEI. The CDR3 loop reads CASILHGTSGMYEQYF. Here the CDR3 DNA reads TGTGCCAGCATTTTACACGGGACTAGCGGGATGTACGAGCAGTACTTC.

This chain uses TRBV12-3 or TRBV12-4 with TRBJ2-3, with TRBD2 as a possible D gene (5 bases). V was pared by 2 bases and J by 5 bases, with 14 bases between. The CDR3 loop spans 15 amino acids. The CDR3 DNA is TGTGCCAGCAGTTTATGGGAGACTCCAGGAGATACGCAGTATTTT. The encoded protein is CASSLWETPGDTQYF.

This clonotype was detected many times. The gene calls are TRBV9 and TRBJ2-7; 7 nucleotides line up with TRBD1. The CDR3 loop spans 14 amino acids. Germline lookup yields CDR1 SGDLS and CDR2 YYNGEE. The J segment lost 2 bases and the V segment lost 0 bases, leaving 2 bases of the junction unmatched. CDR3 bases: TGTGCCAGCAGCGTAGAAGGGACAGCCTACGAGCAGTACTTC. This sequence encodes CASSVEGTAYEQYF.

The V and J genes are TRBV7-2 and TRBJ2-7; maybe TRBD1 (6 bases). Germline V CDR1 and CDR2: SGHTA, FQGNSA. The CDR3 runs 15 residues. Trimming left V 1 base short and J 3 bases short, with 13 bases between. CDR3 sequence: CASSLEGDRGYEQYF. The DNA of the CDR3 is TGTGCCAGCAGCTTAGAGGGGGACCGCGGCTACGAGCAGTACTTC.

This clonotype was seen only a few times. The chain carries TRBV5-5 and TRBJ2-7; no firm D call. The CDR3 is 11 amino acids. V was pared by 0 bases and J by 9 bases, with 7 bases between. CDR1 and CDR2 (germline): SGHKS, YYEKEE (reference sequence). As DNA, the CDR3 is TGTGCCAGCAGCTTGGAGATGGCGCAGTACTTC. This gives the protein CASSLEMAQYF.

The chain is built from TRBV29-1 and TRBJ2-5; no clear D gene. Germline V CDR1 and CDR2: SQVTM, ANQGSEA. The CDR3 is made up of 13 amino acids. Between the trimmed V and J ends, which lost 2 bases and 5 bases, there was a span of 12 bases. In nucleotides, the CDR3 is TGCAGCGTTGAACAAGATAGTTCTGAGACCCAGTACTTC. Translating it yields CSVEQDSSETQYF.

This clonotype came up a few times. The CDR3 bases are TGTGCCACCAGTGATTTCAGGGGGGGAGACAATGAGCAGTTCTTC. Its protein product is CATSDFRGGDNEQFF. The chain carries TRBV24-1 and TRBJ2-1, with D perhaps TRBD1 or TRBD2 (7 bases each). The CDR3 has 15 amino acids. The V end lost 1 base, the J end lost 5 bases, and 11 bases lay between the germline ends. Germline lookup yields CDR1 KGHDR and CDR2 SFDVKD.

The chain recombines TRBV11-2 with TRBJ2-1, with TRBD2 as a possible D gene (7 bases). CDR3 size: 18 residues. Deletions cut 5 bases from V and 0 bases from J, with 20 bases between. Germline-derived CDR1 and CDR2 are SGHAT and FQNNGV. This CDR3 reads CASSPTREGGGSYNEQFF. The CDR3 DNA is TGTGCCAGCAGCCCGACGAGGGAGGGAGGGGGCTCCTACAATGAGCAGTTCTTC.

The chain links TRBV7-2 to TRBJ2-7; the D gene is possibly TRBD1 (5 bases). V was trimmed by 2 bases and J by 4 bases, leaving 15 bases between them. The CDR3 extends over 15 amino acids. Per germline, CDR1 SGHTA and CDR2 FQGNSA. CDR3 DNA: TGTGCCAGCAGCTTACTGGACAACTGGATTTACGAGCAGTACTTC. This sequence encodes CASSLLDNWIYEQYF.

The chain recombines TRBV29-1 with TRBJ2-7; D ambiguous. Germline-derived CDR1 and CDR2 are SQVTM and ANQGSEA. The V gene lost 2 bases and the J gene lost 3 bases, with 5 bases spanning the gap. CDR3 length equals 11 residues. CDR3 DNA sequence: TGCAGCGTTGAATCTTACTACGAGCAGTACTTC. Protein product: CSVESYYEQYF.

This clonotype has a handful of counts. A much larger clone sits a single nucleotide away, making a read error possible. The chain combines TRBV5-5 with TRBJ1-1; the D is unclear. CDR3 size: 12 residues. The V end was cut by 5 bases, the J end by 1 base, with 6 bases between. The germline V gene encodes CDR1 SGHKS and CDR2 YYEKEE (reference sequence). This CDR3 is CASSYKNTEAFF. The CDR3 coding sequence is TGTGCCAGCAGTTACAAGAACACTGAAGCTTTCTTT.

There are many counts of this clonotype. The genes are TRBV6-5 and TRBJ2-7, with D possibly being TRBD1 (5 bases). The germline gives CDR1 MNHEY, CDR2 SVGAGI. CDR3 length: 15 amino acids. V shed 0 bases and J shed 0 bases, with 9 bases lying between them. In DNA, the CDR3 is TGTGCCAGCAGTTACTCGGGGCAGGGCTCCTACGAGCAGTACTTC. It yields the protein CASSYSGQGSYEQYF.

The chain employs TRBV20-1 and TRBJ2-5; D is perhaps TRBD1 or TRBD2 (6 bases each). The V end was cut by 6 bases, the J end by 0 bases, with 17 bases between. This CDR3 is 15 amino acids long. Germline lookup yields CDR1 DFQATT and CDR2 SNEGSKA (reference sequence). The CDR3 spells CSALSRGPNQETQYF. The CDR3 DNA reads as TGCAGTGCCCTAAGCCGGGGGCCCAACCAAGAGACCCAGTACTTC.

The chain recombines TRBV4-3 with TRBJ2-7; D may match TRBD1 or TRBD2 (5 bases each). Trimming took off 0 bases at V and 6 bases at J, with 18 bases between the two ends. The germline V gene encodes CDR1 LGHNA and CDR2 YSLEER. The CDR3 sequence is 16 residues long. The CDR3 loop is CASSQDRASSGLEQYF. The CDR3 coding sequence is TGCGCCAGCAGCCAAGATAGGGCTAGCTCGGGGCTCGAGCAGTACTTC.

The J gene is TRBJ2-2, the V gene TRBV7-7, with a weak D call TRBD1 (5 bases). Trimming took 6 bases from V and 0 from J, leaving 5 bases between them. The CDR3 is 13 amino acids. Per germline, CDR1 SSHAT and CDR2 FNYEAQ (reference sequence). DNA of the CDR3: TGTGCCAGCAGAGGGGCGAACACCGGGGAGCTGTTTTTT. This translates into CASRGANTGELFF.

The chain uses TRBV5-1 and TRBJ1-1; D may be TRBD1 (6 bases). Germline CDR1 reads SGHRS; CDR2 reads YFSETQ. V lost 4 bases and J lost 1, with 20 bases in between. This CDR3 spans 17 amino acids. CDR3 protein: CASSMPTGQITNTEAFF. The DNA of the CDR3 is TGCGCCAGCAGCATGCCAACGGGACAAATAACGAACACTGAAGCTTTCTTT.

The chain carries TRBV4-1 and TRBJ2-3; TRBD2 might be the D (7 bases). V lost 0 bases and J lost 8, with 12 bases in between. The CDR3 has 14 residues. Germline-derived CDR1 and CDR2 are MGHRA and YSYEKL. The CDR3 DNA reads as TGCGCCAGCAGCCAAGATAGGGGGAGGGTTACGCAGTATTTT. Translated, it gives CASSQDRGRVTQYF.

This clonotype was observed a few times. The chain employs TRBV20-1 and TRBJ2-2; D uncertain. Germline loops: CDR1 DFQATT, CDR2 SNEGSKA (reference sequence). This CDR3 contains 13 residues. V gave up 3 bases and J gave up 6 bases, with 11 bases separating them. The CDR3 nucleotides are TGCAGTGCTAGGTTTATTGACCCCGGGGAGCTGTTTTTT. This gives the protein CSARFIDPGELFF.

This clonotype was found a few times. V is TRBV7-2 and J is TRBJ2-5, with 10 bases identical to TRBD2. With 5 bases clipped from V and 4 bases from J, the junction kept 4 bases outside the gene matches. The CDR3 is made up of 14 amino acids. Germline V gives CDR1 SGHTA, CDR2 FQGNSA. CDR3 sequence reads: CASSTSGRGETQYF. For the CDR3, the DNA is TGTGCCAGCAGCACCAGCGGGAGGGGAGAGACCCAGTACTTC.

This clonotype was seen ten or more times. The chain joins TRBV20-1 to TRBJ1-5, with TRBD1 as a possible D gene (5 bases). Germline V gene sequence: CDR1 DFQATT, CDR2 SNEGSKA (reference sequence). CDR3 length equals 16 residues. Trimming took off 2 bases at V and 0 bases at J, with 14 bases between the two ends. In nucleotides, the CDR3 is TGCAGTGCTAGATCCCCTGGACAAAATAGCAATCAGCCCCAGCATTTT. Translation gives CSARSPGQNSNQPQHF.

This rearrangement joins TRBV12-3 or TRBV12-4 to TRBJ2-7; 10 nucleotides align to TRBD1. V was clipped by 5 bases and J by 5 bases; unmatched bases: 6. CDR3 size: 14 residues. The CDR3 DNA follows: TGTGCCAGCAGTATATCCGGGACAGGGGACGAGCAGTACTTC. As protein: CASSISGTGDEQYF.

This clonotype showed up many times. The rearrangement links TRBV12-3 or TRBV12-4 to TRBJ2-7, with a tentative D call TRBD2 (6 bases). The CDR3 has 13 amino acids. V shed 2 bases and J shed 3 bases, with 8 bases lying between them. CDR3 in DNA: TGTGCCAGCAGTTTAATCGGGGGCTACGAGCAGTACTTC. Protein product: CASSLIGGYEQYF.

This clonotype was observed many times. The chain is built from TRBV20-1 and TRBJ2-3; TRBD2 might be the D (5 bases). Germline CDR1 is DFQATT and CDR2 is SNEGSKA (reference sequence). V shed 5 bases and J shed 0 bases, with 12 bases lying between them. The CDR3 spans 14 residues. The CDR3 here is CSADKAVSTDTQYF. Written as DNA, the CDR3 is TGCAGTGCTGATAAAGCGGTTAGCACAGATACGCAGTATTTT.

This chain connects TRBV7-3 to TRBJ2-3; TRBD2 aligns across 9 bases. CDR3 length: 16 amino acids. V dropped 1 base and J dropped 3; count of bases not matched to a gene: 5. CDR1 SGHTA and CDR2 FQGTGA come from the germline V gene. The CDR3: CASSLRASGMTDTQYF. The CDR3 DNA sequence: TGTGCCAGCAGCTTAAGGGCTAGCGGGATGACAGATACGCAGTATTTT.